This TCR beta chain was recovered during a study of blood T cell repertoires in COVID-19. The overall study: In each case, the material was cDNA or gDNA derived from T cells, B-cell-depleted T cells, or PBMCs.

V dropped 6 bases and J dropped 3 bases, with 18 bases sitting between them. Per the germline V gene, CDR1 is MNHEY and CDR2 is SVGEGT. The CDR3 loop spans 15 amino acids. Methods used by the authors: From reference gene primer amplification, estimates of nucleated cell counts were derived. Assay: immunoSEQ multiplex PCR; the TCRdb copy retains only in-frame clones and omits some. The V and J calls and clone size come from that table; D and trimming were worked out from the DNA. The table includes 65,000 to 90,000 clones, 65% to 90% detected once. The clonotype was recovered from a man at least 80 years old with COVID-19, enrolled during active disease. Sequencing was carried out using peripheral blood. The chain employs TRBV6-2 or TRBV6-3 and TRBJ2-7; perhaps TRBD1 as D (5 bases). CDR3 in DNA: TGTGCCAGCAGCTCACTCGACAGACCACTCTACGAGCAGTACTTC. Its protein product is CASSSLDRPLYEQYF.